This T cell receptor beta chain was identified during a study of metastatic and nonmetastatic thyroid tumors. Study-wide context: Comparison of repertoires was carried out across blood and tumor or nodule tissue from malignant and benign thyroid patients. Study conclusions and caveats: For both blood and tumor, malignant thyroid tumors reportedly showed significantly higher TCR beta diversity than benign nodules did.

Among the patients, none had received any treatment before thyroid surgery. As originally analysed: It was from CDR3 differences across clinicopathological groups that a distant-metastasis classifier for papillary thyroid cancer was built. With MiXCR, TCRdb reprocessed the PCR reads. The V and J calls follow TCRdb's processing rather than the paper's. This table holds tens of thousands of clones, about a sixth found once. Per germline, CDR1 GTSNPN and CDR2 SVGIG (reference sequence). The V and J ends lost 7 bases and 8 bases respectively, with 12 bases between them. The CDR3 has 12 residues. This clone was recorded many times. What it binds is unknown.

This TCR was recovered from a female donor with papillary thyroid cancer or a benign thyroid nodule (not recorded which). Some clones in this sample may be carry-over from other donors' samples. The chain uses TRBV30 and TRBJ1-6; unclear D gene. The sample comprised blood. In DNA, the CDR3 is TGTGCCTCAGGACGGAGGGATTCACCCCTCCACTTT. This gives the protein CASGRRDSPLHF.